One and the same sample provided the 11 T cell receptor beta chains below, sequenced in a study of identical twins. MiXCR, applied by TCRdb to the 5' RACE reads, yields one record per CDR3 protein. The table lists over 550,000 distinct CDR3 sequences, just over 7% of them singletons. This same sample was also taken into another study, of yellow fever vaccine responses in identical twins.

The sample taken for sequencing was PBMCs. The receptors here all came from a woman aged 18-29 years in good health.

The J gene is TRBJ2-7, the V gene TRBV7-9; TRBD1 agrees at 9 bases. The CDR3 is 14 amino acids. CDR1 is SEHNR and CDR2 is FQNEAQ in the germline V gene (reference sequence). J gave up 6 bases and V 5 bases, and 8 bases lay outside the gene matches. CDR3: CASSADRGGSEQYV. The CDR3 coding sequence is TGTGCCAGCAGCGCCGACAGGGGGGGATCCGAGCAGTACGTC.

The table lists this clonotype with a few counts. V is TRBV28 and J is TRBJ2-7; D is ambiguous. The CDR3 consists of 13 residues. Germline V gene lookup returns CDR1 MDHEN and CDR2 SYDVKM. With 6 bases removed from V and 0 bases from J, the gap between germline ends came to 9 bases. CDR3 sequence reads: CASRASSSYEQYF. CDR3 nucleotide sequence: TGTGCCAGCAGAGCGTCGAGCTCCTACGAGCAGTACTTC.

The CDR3 nucleotides are TGCAGTGCAAAGGACAGGGTCGGAGAGACCCAGTACTTC. It yields the protein CSAKDRVGETQYF. The V call is TRBV20-1, the J call TRBJ2-5; TRBD1 aligns across 8 bases. Germline V CDR1 and CDR2: DFQATT, SNEGSKA (reference sequence). The ends lost 6 bases at V and 4 bases at J; junction bases unmatched: 7. The CDR3 runs 13 residues.

This clonotype was observed a handful of times. The chain recombines TRBV20-1 with TRBJ1-1; D remains unclear. Germline loops: CDR1 DFQATT, CDR2 SNEGSKA (reference sequence). CDR3 length: 13 residues. The V and J ends lost 0 bases and 3 bases respectively, with 8 bases between them. CDR3 loop: CSAREGSYTEAFF. CDR3 in DNA: TGCAGTGCTAGAGAGGGCAGCTACACTGAAGCTTTCTTT.

This chain joins TRBV2 and TRBJ2-1; TRBD2 matches 10 bases. The germline V gene encodes CDR1 SNHLY and CDR2 FYNNEI. The CDR3 sequence is 19 residues long. V lost 3 bases, J lost 2 bases, and 13 bases stayed unmatched. The CDR3 DNA follows: TGTGCCAGCAGTGATAGCAGTCCTAGCGGGAGCGCCACCTACAATGAGCAGTTCTTC. Residues: CASSDSSPSGSATYNEQFF. The full variable domain, in which reference TRBV2 and TRBJ2-1 provide the parts outside the CDR3, is EPEVTQTPSHQVTQMGQEVILRCVPISNHLYFYWYRQILGQKVEFLVSFYNNEISEKSEIFDDQFSVERPDGSNFTLKIRSTKLEDSAMYFCASSDSSPSGSATYNEQFFGPGTRLTVL.

In this sample, this clonotype turned up many times. The gene calls are TRBV3-1 and TRBJ2-7; D is possibly TRBD2 (5 bases). V gave up 8 bases and J gave up 6 bases, with 20 bases separating them. This CDR3 has 14 residues. CDR1 LGHDT and CDR2 YNNKEL come from the germline V gene (reference sequence). The CDR3 here is CASSSGNGITEQYF. DNA for the CDR3: TGTGCCAGCTCTTCCGGGAATGGAATCACCGAGCAGTACTTC.

This clonotype was observed at least ten times. The chain joins TRBV12-3 or TRBV12-4 to TRBJ1-2; D is undetermined. The CDR3 has 12 amino acids. V lost 2 bases to trimming and J lost 5 bases, with 6 bases between them. The CDR3 bases are TGTGCCAGCAGTTTATCGAGGTATGGCTACACCTTC. Residues: CASSLSRYGYTF.

This clonotype was seen repeatedly, ten times or more. V and J are TRBV20-1 and TRBJ1-1, with a weak D call TRBD1 (6 bases). V gave up 1 base and J gave up 1 base, with 16 bases separating them. This CDR3 comprises 16 residues. Germline V gene data show CDR1 as DFQATT and CDR2 as SNEGSKA (reference sequence). The CDR3 loop is CSARGGLGRGNTEAFF. CDR3 nucleotides: TGCAGTGCTAGAGGGGGTTTGGGCAGGGGGAACACTGAAGCTTTCTTT.

This clonotype was counted a few times. This chain connects TRBV29-1 to TRBJ2-2; D unresolved. V was shortened by 8 bases and J by 5 bases, with 15 bases between the two germline ends. The CDR3 contains 13 residues. The V gene's germline CDR1 is SQVTM and CDR2 ANQGSEA. CDR3 protein: CSHLTSPTGELFF. The CDR3, as DNA: TGCAGCCACCTGACCAGTCCGACCGGGGAGCTGTTTTTT.

This clonotype appeared many times. This chain joins TRBV20-1 and TRBJ2-7; 8 positions agree with TRBD2. Unmatched junction bases numbered 9, after V lost 3 bases and J lost 5 bases. The CDR3 consists of 14 residues. CDR1 and CDR2 (germline): DFQATT, SNEGSKA (reference sequence). In nucleotides, the CDR3 is TGCAGTGCTAGGGAAAGCGGGAGAAGAAACGAGCAGTACTTC. It translates to CSARESGRRNEQYF.

In its sample, this clonotype was seen a few times. V and J are TRBV20-1 and TRBJ1-5, with 8 bases matching TRBD1. V lost 6 bases and J lost 3; bases outside the gene matches: 7. The CDR3 contains 14 residues. Germline V gene sequence: CDR1 DFQATT, CDR2 SNEGSKA (reference sequence). In DNA form, the CDR3 reads TGCAGTGCCCCGACAGGGGCTCCCAATCAGCCCCAGCATTTT. Protein: CSAPTGAPNQPQHF.